The source of this TCR beta chain is a study of blood T cell repertoires in COVID-19. About the research overall: Researchers got acute and convalescent COVID-19 samples from the United States, Italy and Spain.

Libraries were prepared by immunoSEQ multiplex PCR; TCRdb keeps only in-frame clonotypes and omits some of them. The sample has some 300,000 clones; about 88% are singletons. The V segment lost 2 bases and the J segment 2 bases; nucleotides outside the gene matches: 8. This CDR3 has 16 residues. CDR1 and CDR2 from the germline V gene are MNHEY and SMNVEV (reference sequence). The age range of participants was about 18 to 100 years, with residence in about two dozen US areas. Assignments of participants to cohorts depended upon their own reported clinical history. Sequencing was carried out using PBMCs or T cells enriched from blood (not recorded which). This chain connects TRBV27 to TRBJ2-7; 8 positions match TRBD2. This sequence originates from a woman aged 55-70 years in a cohort exposed to, infected with or recovered from COVID-19 (not recorded which). CDR3 nucleotide sequence: TGTGCCAGCAGTTTAAGTAGCGGGGTAGGGGCCTACGAGCAGTACTTC. Translating gives CASSLSSGVGAYEQYF.